The 31 T cell receptor beta chains listed next were all sequenced from one sample in a study of T cell changes during pregnancy in multiple sclerosis (dated by TCRdb to about 2019). Libraries were prepared through the immunoSEQ multiplex PCR assay. Drawn from immuneACCESS, this table holds only the in-frame rearrangements with V and J called that TCRdb kept. Clones are partly lost; checked studies trace under half to an unresolved V gene and leave the rest unexplained. In all, the sample holds about 51,000 clones, and around 93% of those were seen once. The top ten clones comprise about 2% of the sample. The specimen comprised peripheral blood, sampled in the second trimester of pregnancy. The origin of the receptors is a female donor with multiple sclerosis, enrolled in a pregnancy study.

The count of this clone is one. This chain uses TRBV25-1 with TRBJ2-7; possible D gene TRBD1, 6 bases. The germline V gene encodes CDR1 MGHDK and CDR2 SYGVNS. Trimming took off 7 bases at V and 8 bases at J, with 15 bases between the two ends. The CDR3 covers 12 residues. The CDR3 DNA sequence: TGTGCCAGCATCACAGGTACAGGGAAGCAGTACTTC. Translation gives CASITGTGKQYF.

The gene calls are TRBV9 and TRBJ2-5, with 13 bases that match TRBD2. CDR1 is SGDLS, CDR2 YYNGEE, per germline. This CDR3 spans 16 amino acids. J gave up 3 bases and V 3 bases, and 5 bases lay outside the gene matches. CDR3 coding DNA: TGTGCCAGCAGCGCTGGACTAGCGGGGGCTGAAGAGACCCAGTACTTC. Amino acid sequence: CASSAGLAGAEETQYF. The whole variable domain, remainder taken from reference TRBV9 and TRBJ2-5, is DSGVTQTPKHLITATGQRVTLRCSPRSGDLSVYWYQQSLDQGLQFLIQYYNGEERAKGNILERFSAQQFPDLHSELNLSSLELGDSALYFCASSAGLAGAEETQYFGPGTRLLVL.

This clone came up once. This chain uses TRBV6-5 with TRBJ2-2, with a weak D call TRBD2 (5 bases). The V and J ends lost 6 bases and 5 bases respectively, with 10 bases between them. The CDR3 is 13 residues long. CDR1 MNHEY and CDR2 SVGAGI come from the germline V gene. As DNA, the CDR3 is TGTGCCAGCAGAACTAGGAATACCGGGGAGCTGTTTTTT. This codes for CASRTRNTGELFF.

This chain joins TRBV5-8 and TRBJ2-4, with 9 nucleotides matching TRBD1. Germline trimming cut 0 bases from V and 4 bases from J; bases unmatched to any gene: 8. Germline lookup yields CDR1 SGHTS and CDR2 YDEGEE. The CDR3 runs to 17 residues. CDR3 sequence (DNA): TGTGCCAGCAGCTTGGCAAAGGGACAGGGCGGGAAAAACATTCAGTACTTC. Protein product: CASSLAKGQGGKNIQYF.

Only one count was recorded for this clone. The sample holds other DNA sequences that translate to the same CDR3. The chain recombines TRBV28 with TRBJ1-4; 8 bases are a match to TRBD1. Germline assignment: CDR1 MDHEN and CDR2 SYDVKM. The CDR3 length is 15 residues. V was pared by 3 bases and J by 2 bases, with 2 bases of the junction left unmatched. CDR3: CASSLTGATNEKLFF. Here the CDR3 DNA reads TGTGCCAGCAGTTTGACAGGGGCGACTAATGAAAAACTGTTTTTT.

V is TRBV21-1 and J is TRBJ2-7; TRBD1 is the table's D call and was not checked against the DNA. TRBV21-1 is shown as a pseudogene. CDR3 length: 14 amino acids. The CDR3 protein is CASSVPGQSHEQYF. For the CDR3, the DNA is TGTGCCAGCAGCGTCCCGGGACAATCGCACGAGCAGTACTTC.

This clone was recorded once. The chain joins TRBV7-3 to TRBJ2-1, with a possible D match to TRBD2 (6 bases). The germline V and J ends were trimmed by 1 base and 0 bases, with 13 bases remaining between them. CDR1 and CDR2 from the germline V gene are SGHTA and FQGTGA. The CDR3 contains 17 residues. The CDR3 sequence is CASSLRGGGLSYNEQFF. In nucleotides, the CDR3 is TGTGCCAGCAGCTTAAGGGGAGGCGGCCTCTCCTACAATGAGCAGTTCTTC.

CDR3 sequence reads: CASTRTSGRAINEQFF. Here the CDR3 DNA reads TGTGCCAGCACCCGGACTAGCGGGAGGGCCATAAATGAGCAGTTCTTC. The chain couples TRBV2 to TRBJ2-1, with TRBD2 matching over 15 bases. With 7 bases clipped from V and 7 bases from J, the junction kept 8 bases outside the gene matches. Germline values: CDR1 SNHLY, CDR2 FYNNEI. The CDR3 contains 16 residues.

V gene TRBV6-1 combines with J gene TRBJ1-3; weak D call: TRBD1 (5 bases). This CDR3 is built from 15 residues. The germline gives CDR1 MNHNS, CDR2 SASEGT. V was shortened by 7 bases and J by 0 bases, with 13 bases between the two germline ends. The CDR3 DNA sequence: TGTGCCAGCAAATTGGCGGGACTCTCTGGAAACACCATATATTTT. Translating it yields CASKLAGLSGNTIYF.

The CDR3 here is CASSFSGTSASYEQYF. As DNA, the CDR3 is TGTGCCAGCAGTTTTTCCGGGACTAGTGCCTCCTACGAGCAGTACTTC. The chain couples TRBV28 to TRBJ2-7; 8 bases are a match to TRBD2. Per the germline V gene, CDR1 is MDHEN and CDR2 is SYDVKM. Trimming removed 3 bases from V and 0 bases from J; junction bases left unmatched: 7. The CDR3 contains 16 residues. The whole variable domain, remainder taken from reference TRBV28 and TRBJ2-7, is DVKVTQSSRYLVKRTGEKVFLECVQDMDHENMFWYRQDPGLGLRLIYFSYDVKMKEKGDIPEGYSVSREKKERFSLILESASTNQTSMYLCASSFSGTSASYEQYFGPGTRLTVT.

The chain links TRBV13 to TRBJ1-2; unclear D gene. Trimming took 5 bases from V and 4 from J, leaving 23 bases between them. Germline CDR1 PRHDT, CDR2 FYEKMQ (reference sequence). This CDR3 has 17 amino acids. CDR3 sequence reads: CASSIIGLSLRSYGYTF. DNA for the CDR3: TGTGCCAGCAGCATAATTGGACTCTCTCTTAGAAGCTATGGCTACACCTTC.

This chain links TRBV6-1 with TRBJ2-1; 10 nucleotides match TRBD1. The V gene's germline CDR1 is MNHNS and CDR2 SASEGT. This CDR3 has 16 amino acids. Trimming took 3 bases from V and 4 from J; bases not matched to a gene: 6. CDR3 bases: TGTGCCAGCAGTGACCCGGGGACAGGGGCGTACAATGAGCAGTTCTTC. Protein: CASSDPGTGAYNEQFF.

The chain carries TRBV9 and TRBJ2-7; D not certain. V gave up 0 bases and J gave up 0 bases, with 7 bases separating them. The CDR3 is 14 residues long. Germline-derived CDR1 and CDR2 are SGDLS and YYNGEE. Written as DNA, the CDR3 is TGTGCCAGCAGCGTAGGCTACAGCTCCTACGAGCAGTACTTC. Its translation is CASSVGYSSYEQYF.

The chain recombines TRBV6-5 with TRBJ2-3, with 11 bases lining up with TRBD1. This CDR3 is built from 16 residues. Germline V lookup: CDR1 MNHEY, CDR2 SVGAGI. J gave up 1 base and V 4 bases, and 4 bases lay outside the gene matches. CDR3 in amino acids: CASSLSGQGGTDTQYF. DNA of the CDR3: TGTGCCAGCAGTTTATCGGGACAGGGGGGCACAGATACGCAGTATTTT.

The V call is TRBV6-4, the J call TRBJ1-2; unclear D gene. From germline, CDR1 is MRHNA and CDR2 SNTAGT. The CDR3 is made up of 14 amino acids. V shed 3 bases and J shed 4 bases, with 12 bases lying between them. The CDR3 sequence: CASSELGGSYGYTF. The CDR3 DNA reads as TGTGCCAGCAGTGAGTTAGGAGGGTCCTATGGCTACACCTTC.

This rearrangement joins TRBV4-1 to TRBJ2-1; 8 bases fit TRBD2. Trimming at V came to 0 bases and at J to 4 bases, leaving 2 bases not matched to a gene. Germline lookup yields CDR1 MGHRA and CDR2 YSYEKL. The CDR3 consists of 15 residues. The CDR3 here is CASSQEREAYNEQFF. The CDR3 DNA follows: TGCGCCAGCAGCCAAGAGCGGGAGGCTTACAATGAGCAGTTCTTC.

The V call is TRBV2, the J call TRBJ2-1; D perhaps matches TRBD2 (5 bases). Germline assignment: CDR1 SNHLY and CDR2 FYNNEI. The CDR3 contains 15 residues. V was cut by 7 bases and J by 5 bases, with 18 bases left in between. This CDR3 reads CASTDSVFGDNEQFF. The CDR3 DNA is TGTGCCAGCACTGATAGCGTCTTCGGTGACAATGAGCAGTTCTTC.

This chain uses TRBV5-1 with TRBJ2-3, with 12 bases fitting TRBD2. With 5 bases clipped from V and 4 bases from J, the junction kept 8 bases outside the gene matches. The CDR3 totals 16 residues. Looked up from germline, CDR1 is SGHRS and CDR2 is YFSETQ. The CDR3 region is CASSSRLAGESDTQYF. In DNA form, the CDR3 reads TGCGCCAGCAGTTCAAGACTAGCGGGAGAGTCAGATACGCAGTATTTT.

The chain has TRBV29-1 and TRBJ2-7; maybe TRBD1 (6 bases). Germline values: CDR1 SQVTM, CDR2 ANQGSEA. The CDR3 loop spans 12 amino acids. V was cut by 2 bases and J by 2 bases, with 7 bases left in between. DNA of the CDR3: TGCAGCGTTGAACAGGGGCCCTACGAGCAGTACTTC. It yields the protein CSVEQGPYEQYF.

The CDR3 spells CASSNRRFNEQFF. Here the CDR3 DNA reads TGTGCCAGCTCCAACAGGAGATTCAATGAGCAGTTCTTC. The V gene is TRBV11-3, the J gene TRBJ2-1; TRBD1 is a possible D gene (5 bases). V gave up 8 bases and J gave up 6 bases, with 14 bases separating them. CDR1 is SGHNT and CDR2 is YENEEA in the germline V gene. This CDR3 spans 13 amino acids.

This rearrangement joins TRBV27 to TRBJ2-2, with 9 bases identical to TRBD2. The CDR3 spans 19 residues. The V gene's germline CDR1 is MNHEY and CDR2 SMNVEV (reference sequence). The junction had 16 bases not matched to a gene; V was cut back by 3 bases and J by 5 bases. The CDR3 sequence is CASSFSAGGLRGKTGELFF. For the CDR3, the DNA is TGTGCCAGCAGTTTCTCAGCGGGAGGCCTCCGGGGGAAAACCGGGGAGCTGTTTTTT.

The chain combines TRBV4-3 with TRBJ2-7, with D maybe TRBD1 (6 bases). In germline, CDR1 is LGHNA, CDR2 YSLEER. Trimming removed 0 bases at V and 4 bases at J, with 13 bases between. The CDR3 is made up of 15 amino acids. The CDR3: CASSQEETGSYEQYF. For the CDR3, the DNA is TGCGCCAGCAGCCAAGAAGAGACAGGCTCATACGAGCAGTACTTC.

Written as DNA, the CDR3 is TGTGCCAGCAGCATTGACACGTCCTACGAGCAGTACTTC. Its translation is CASSIDTSYEQYF. The chain couples TRBV5-6 to TRBJ2-5, with D hard to call. With the DNA end fitting TRBJ2-7 better, the J assignment may be wrong. Germline lookup yields CDR1 SGHDT and CDR2 YYEEEE. The CDR3 totals 13 residues.

Only one count was recorded for this clone. This chain joins TRBV6-5 and TRBJ2-1, with 14 bases lining up with TRBD2. Germline CDR1 reads MNHEY; CDR2 reads SVGAGI. The CDR3 spans 16 residues. After removal of 2 bases from V and 6 bases from J, the junction contained 3 bases not matched to a gene. CDR3 loop: CASSYGTSGSVNEQFF. The DNA for the CDR3 is TGTGCCAGCAGTTACGGGACTAGCGGGAGTGTCAATGAGCAGTTCTTC.

The chain is built from TRBV5-1 and TRBJ1-2, with D perhaps TRBD1 (5 bases). Germline CDR1 and CDR2: SGHRS and YFSETQ. Trimming pared 3 bases from V and 7 bases from J, leaving 19 bases between. The CDR3 is made up of 15 amino acids. Written as DNA, the CDR3 is TGCGCCAGCAGCTGGACGGGAGCCGGGACCGCTGGCTACACCTTC. Its translation: CASSWTGAGTAGYTF. The variable domain in full, completed from reference TRBV5-1 and TRBJ1-2, reads KAGVTQTPRYLIKTRGQQVTLSCSPISGHRSVSWYQQTPGQGLQFLFEYFSETQRNKGNFPGRFSGRQFSNSRSEMNVSTLELGDSALYLCASSWTGAGTAGYTFGSGTRLTVV.

This clone was counted a single time. The chain employs TRBV30 and TRBJ2-1; 7 bases agree with TRBD2. The CDR3 is made up of 16 amino acids. Losses at the gene ends were 4 bases for V and 7 bases for J; bases not matched to a gene: 16. Per germline, CDR1 GTSNPN and CDR2 SVGIG (reference sequence). For the CDR3, the DNA is TGTGCCTGGATGGTCACGCGGAGCGGGATTTTGAATGAGCAGTTCTTC. This encodes CAWMVTRSGILNEQFF.

The DNA for the CDR3 is TGTGCCAGCAGCCGCAGGACTGAGAATGAGCAGTTCTTC. This codes for CASSRRTENEQFF. This chain joins TRBV7-9 and TRBJ2-1; D perhaps matches TRBD2 (5 bases). This CDR3 is 13 amino acids long. The V end was cut by 5 bases, the J end by 7 bases, with 12 bases between. CDR1 is SEHNR, CDR2 FQNEAQ, per germline (reference sequence).

The gene calls are TRBV6-1 and TRBJ1-5; 10 bases agree with TRBD1. V lost 4 bases to trimming and J lost 5 bases; unmatched junction nucleotides: 5. This CDR3 has 15 residues. Germline CDR1 MNHNS, CDR2 SASEGT. The CDR3 nucleotides read TGTGCCAGCAGTGGGGGGGGGACAGGGGATCAGCCCCAGCATTTT. Translated, it gives CASSGGGTGDQPQHF.

This rearrangement joins TRBV7-6 to TRBJ2-7; 9 bases align to TRBD2. Germline values: CDR1 SGHVS, CDR2 FNYEAQ. V lost 5 bases, J lost 4 bases, and 6 bases stayed unmatched. The CDR3 is made up of 14 amino acids. DNA for the CDR3: TGTGCCAGCAGCGCTAGCGGGACGGTATACGAGCAGTACTTC. Amino acids: CASSASGTVYEQYF.

This clone was counted once. This sequence joins TRBV11-3 and TRBJ2-7; 14 bases agree with TRBD2. The germline CDR1 and CDR2 sequences are SGHNT and YENEEA. The CDR3 extends over 17 amino acids. Trimming cost V 5 bases and J 1 base; bases outside gene matches: 7. CDR3 residues: CASSPGLAGGGSYEQYF. CDR3 DNA: TGTGCCAGCAGCCCCGGACTAGCGGGAGGAGGGTCCTACGAGCAGTACTTC.

V and J are TRBV19 and TRBJ2-1, with 7 bases aligning to TRBD1. Trimming took 4 bases from V and 3 from J; bases not matched to a gene: 6. This CDR3 has 15 residues. Looked up from germline, CDR1 is LNHDA and CDR2 is SQIVND (reference sequence). In nucleotides, the CDR3 is TGTGCCAGTAGTACAGGGGGTACCCTCTACAATGAGCAGTTCTTC. Amino acids: CASSTGGTLYNEQFF.